The 15 T cell receptor beta chains given below trace back to one sample, sequenced in a study of cytomegalovirus exposure and HLA in healthy donors. Primers: 60 Vbeta forward and 13 Jbeta reverse. TCRdb's copy holds only in-frame clones and misses some; the assay was immunoSEQ multiplex PCR. This sample carries some 200,000 clones, 70% to 80% of them seen once, and the ten largest clones take about 0.36%. The sample was PBMCs. All receptors come from a male donor in good health and CMV-seropositive.

The rearrangement joins TRBV11-3 to TRBJ2-7; 7 bases agree with TRBD2. The V gene's germline CDR1 is SGHNT and CDR2 YENEEA. Germline trimming cut 1 base from V and 7 bases from J; bases unmatched to any gene: 1. The CDR3 covers 12 residues. The DNA of the CDR3 is TGTGCCAGCAGCTTAGGGGGGGGTGAGCAGTACTTC. It is translated as CASSLGGGEQYF.

The chain has TRBV7-2 and TRBJ1-1, with D unresolved. V shed 5 bases and J shed 2 bases, with 9 bases lying between them. There are 13 residues in the CDR3. CDR1 and CDR2 from the germline V gene are SGHTA and FQGNSA. The CDR3 region is CASSPPGNTEAFF. The CDR3 DNA reads TGTGCCAGCAGCCCCCCGGGTAACACTGAAGCTTTCTTT.

The chain has TRBV11-2 and TRBJ1-6, with D perhaps matching TRBD1 (6 bases). This CDR3 has 14 amino acids. The germline V gene encodes CDR1 SGHAT and CDR2 FQNNGV. Trimming took off 1 base at V and 6 bases at J, with 7 bases between the two ends. Here the CDR3 reads CASSLVGGNSPLHF. For the CDR3, the DNA is TGTGCCAGCAGCTTAGTAGGGGGTAATTCACCCCTCCACTTT.

The chain links TRBV18 to TRBJ2-1; 7 bases are a match to TRBD1. The CDR3 loop spans 16 amino acids. Germline V gene data show CDR1 as KGHSH and CDR2 as LQKENI. The V gene end was trimmed by 1 base and the J gene end by 5 bases; junction bases not matched to a gene: 8. The CDR3 DNA reads TGTGCCAGCTCACCACTACAGGGGATGGTGAACAATGAGCAGTTCTTC. Protein: CASSPLQGMVNNEQFF.

This clone occurred a few times. The rearrangement uses TRBV30 and TRBJ1-2, with D maybe TRBD1 (6 bases). V gave up 2 bases and J gave up 2 bases, with 9 bases separating them. The CDR3 consists of 13 residues. The germline V gene encodes CDR1 GTSNPN and CDR2 SVGIG (reference sequence). The CDR3 DNA follows: TGTGCCTGGAGTCTTGGACAGAACTATGGCTACACCTTC. Amino acid sequence: CAWSLGQNYGYTF.

This chain connects TRBV5-8 to TRBJ2-2, with 8 positions matching TRBD1. Per the germline V gene, CDR1 is SGHTS and CDR2 is YDEGEE. The V gene end was trimmed by 2 bases and the J gene end by 3 bases; junction bases not matched to a gene: 3. The CDR3 is 15 amino acids. In DNA form, the CDR3 reads TGTGCCAGCAGCTTAAGACAGGGGTACACCGGGGAGCTGTTTTTT. It translates to CASSLRQGYTGELFF.

The CDR3 DNA is TGTGCCAGCGCTGGGGGGGTCAACAATCAGCCCCAGCATTTT. Translating it yields CASAGGVNNQPQHF. The chain employs TRBV7-9 and TRBJ1-5, with D perhaps TRBD1 (5 bases). The CDR3 sequence is 14 residues long. The germline V gene has CDR1 SEHNR and CDR2 FQNEAQ (reference sequence). Deletions cut 8 bases from V and 3 bases from J, with 14 bases between.

The V call is TRBV7-3, the J call TRBJ2-5, with 11 bases that match TRBD2. There are 16 residues in the CDR3. Germline CDR1 SGHTA, CDR2 FQGTGA. The trim removed 5 bases at V and 5 bases at J, leaving 10 bases unmatched. The CDR3 bases are TGTGCCAGCAGCGGGGGGACTAGCGGAAATTGGGAGACCCAGTACTTC. This gives the protein CASSGGTSGNWETQYF.

There are a few counts of this clone. CDR3 residues: CASSVGTGGTGNTIYF. Written as DNA, the CDR3 is TGTGCCAGCAGCGTTGGGACAGGGGGTACTGGAAACACCATATATTTT. The chain links TRBV9 to TRBJ1-3; 11 nucleotides agree with TRBD1. This CDR3 has 16 amino acids. CDR1 SGDLS and CDR2 YYNGEE come from the germline V gene. After removal of 2 bases from V and 2 bases from J, the junction contained 3 bases not matched to a gene.

The gene calls are TRBV18 and TRBJ1-1; no reliable D call. Germline V CDR1 and CDR2: KGHSH, LQKENI. With 3 bases removed from V and 6 bases from J, the gap between germline ends came to 8 bases. The CDR3 is made up of 12 amino acids. This chain's CDR3 is CASSPSSAEAFF. The DNA of the CDR3 is TGTGCCAGCTCACCGTCATCAGCTGAAGCTTTCTTT.

There are a few counts of this clone. The V gene is TRBV7-2, the J gene TRBJ1-2; no firm D call. There are 15 residues in the CDR3. CDR1 is SGHTA, CDR2 FQGNSA, per germline. V dropped 5 bases and J dropped 5 bases, with 18 bases sitting between them. CDR3 coding DNA: TGTGCCAGCAGCCCACAGACCGGGGTTGAATATGGCTACACCTTC. Translating gives CASSPQTGVEYGYTF.

In the case of this clone: In the same sample, other DNA sequences code for this CDR3. The chain is built from TRBV19 and TRBJ1-1; tentatively, D is TRBD1 (5 bases). The CDR3 sequence is 14 residues long. Germline V CDR1 and CDR2: LNHDA, SQIVND (reference sequence). V gave up 5 bases and J gave up 0 bases, with 10 bases separating them. In DNA form, the CDR3 reads TGTGCCAGTAGTTGGGGGGGATTGAACACTGAAGCTTTCTTT. Residues: CASSWGGLNTEAFF. The full variable domain, rest sourced from reference TRBV19 and TRBJ1-1, is DGGITQSPKYLFRKEGQNVTLSCEQNLNHDAMYWYRQDPGQGLRLIYYSQIVNDFQKGDIAEGYSVSREKKESFPLTVTSAQKNPTAFYLCASSWGGLNTEAFFGQGTRLTVV.

The chain combines TRBV30 with TRBJ1-4, with a possible D match to TRBD1 (6 bases). The V end was cut by 0 bases, the J end by 12 bases, with 20 bases between. The CDR3 extends over 15 amino acids. Germline V gene lookup returns CDR1 GTSNPN and CDR2 SVGIG (reference sequence). Here the CDR3 reads CAWSVKRGLQGQLFF. DNA of the CDR3: TGTGCCTGGAGTGTTAAGAGGGGGTTACAGGGTCAACTGTTTTTT. The full variable domain, rest sourced from reference TRBV30 and TRBJ1-4, is SQTIHQWPATLVQPVGSPLSLECTVEGTSNPNLYWYRQAAGRGLQLLFYSVGIGQISSEVPQNLSASRPQDRQFILSSKKLLLSDSGFYLCAWSVKRGLQGQLFFGSGTQLSVL.

The rearrangement uses TRBV9 and TRBJ2-5; the match to TRBD2 covers 11 bases. CDR1 SGDLS and CDR2 YYNGEE come from the germline V gene. The ends lost 0 bases at V and 1 base at J; junction bases unmatched: 8. CDR3 length equals 18 residues. The CDR3 sequence is CASSVVGSGGAGQETQYF. The CDR3 DNA reads as TGTGCCAGCAGCGTAGTAGGTAGCGGGGGGGCAGGCCAAGAGACCCAGTACTTC. Full variable domain (rest looked up from reference TRBV9 and TRBJ2-5): DSGVTQTPKHLITATGQRVTLRCSPRSGDLSVYWYQQSLDQGLQFLIQYYNGEERAKGNILERFSAQQFPDLHSELNLSSLELGDSALYFCASSVVGSGGAGQETQYFGPGTRLLVL.

The chain couples TRBV6-5 to TRBJ1-5, with TRBD1 as a possible D gene (6 bases). Trimming took off 4 bases at V and 2 bases at J, with 12 bases between the two ends. Germline V CDR1 and CDR2: MNHEY, SVGAGI. The CDR3 covers 15 residues. CDR3 amino acids: CASSSGVRGNQPQHF. DNA for the CDR3: TGTGCCAGCAGTTCAGGGGTTCGGGGCAATCAGCCCCAGCATTTT.